Listed here are 18 T cell receptor beta chains from one sample, sequenced in a study of blood T cell repertoires in COVID-19. Assay: immunoSEQ multiplex PCR; the TCRdb copy retains only in-frame clones and omits some. This sample has fewer than 200,000 clones, with about 85% found just once. Sequencing used PBMCs or T cells enriched from blood (not recorded which). Receptors originate from a woman in her forties with acute COVID-19.

The chain joins TRBV5-1 to TRBJ2-7, with 9 bases that match TRBD2. The length of the CDR3 is 15 residues. After removal of 5 bases from V and 5 bases from J, the junction contained 11 bases not matched to a gene. Germline lookup yields CDR1 SGHRS and CDR2 YFSETQ. The DNA for the CDR3 is TGCGCCAGCAGTAGGGGCGGGAGGGCCCTCGACGAGCAGTACGTC. This codes for CASSRGGRALDEQYV.

This clone was observed once. The genes are TRBV2 and TRBJ2-1; unclear D gene. Per germline, CDR1 SNHLY and CDR2 FYNNEI. Trimming took 3 bases from V and 5 from J, leaving 5 bases between them. The CDR3 is made up of 12 amino acids. For the CDR3, the DNA is TGTGCCAGCAGTGAGAGAAACAATGAGCAGTTCTTC. It specifies CASSERNNEQFF.

The rearrangement joins TRBV29-1 to TRBJ2-5, with D possibly TRBD2 on 6 matching bases. CDR1 is SQVTM, CDR2 ANQGSEA, per germline. The CDR3 is made up of 15 amino acids. V was cut by 5 bases and J by 7 bases, with 23 bases left in between. CDR3 bases: TGCAGCGTTCCCCTATCCTCGACTAGTGAAGGGACCCAGTACTTC. Its protein is CSVPLSSTSEGTQYF.

Comments on this clone: At the DNA level, this CDR3 is encoded by other sequences in the same sample as well. The chain couples TRBV12-3 or TRBV12-4 to TRBJ1-2, with 11 positions matching TRBD1. The CDR3 has 13 amino acids. Trimming at V came to 6 bases and at J to 11 bases, leaving 8 bases not matched to a gene. The CDR3 coding sequence is TGTGCCAGCAGCCGGACAGGGGGCTTCGGGTACACCTTC. Residues: CASSRTGGFGYTF.

The chain has TRBV19 and TRBJ2-5, with 10 bases identical to TRBD1. Unmatched junction bases numbered 9, after V lost 5 bases and J lost 9 bases. Per germline, CDR1 LNHDA and CDR2 SQIVND (reference sequence). There are 14 residues in the CDR3. DNA for the CDR3: TGTGCCAGTAGTCCGGGGACAGGGGTGAAGCCCCAGTACTTC. Its protein product is CASSPGTGVKPQYF.

This clone was seen a single time. CDR3 protein: CASSLGVAGEGRPDTQYF. CDR3 DNA sequence: TGTGCCAGCAGCTTAGGAGTAGCGGGAGAGGGGCGGCCAGATACGCAGTATTTT. This rearrangement joins TRBV13 to TRBJ2-3, with 9 bases that match TRBD2. The germline V gene encodes CDR1 PRHDT and CDR2 FYEKMQ (reference sequence). This CDR3 region has 18 residues. Unmatched junction bases numbered 11, after V lost 0 bases and J lost 4 bases. Drawing the rest from reference TRBV13 and TRBJ2-3, the complete variable domain is AAGVIQSPRHLIKEKRETATLKCYPIPRHDTVYWYQQGPGQDPQFLISFYEKMQSDKGSIPDRFSAQQFSDYHSELNMSSLELGDSALYFCASSLGVAGEGRPDTQYFGPGTRLTVL.

The chain recombines TRBV6-1 with TRBJ2-5; weak D call: TRBD1 (6 bases). V lost 1 base and J lost 3, with 24 bases in between. The CDR3 is 19 amino acids. Germline V gene sequence: CDR1 MNHNS, CDR2 SASEGT. CDR3 sequence: CASSEGPPWGTLWEETQYF. The CDR3 DNA follows: TGTGCCAGCAGTGAAGGACCCCCCTGGGGGACACTTTGGGAAGAGACCCAGTACTTC.

This clone was seen once. Here the CDR3 reads CASSFDSLGEQYF. For the CDR3, the DNA is TGTGCCAGCAGTTTCGACAGTTTAGGGGAGCAGTACTTC. This chain connects TRBV28 to TRBJ2-7; a weak D match, TRBD1 (5 bases). Germline CDR1 and CDR2: MDHEN and SYDVKM. This CDR3 contains 13 residues. V was cut by 3 bases and J by 7 bases, with 13 bases left in between.

The chain couples TRBV6-5 to TRBJ2-2, with D unresolved. Trimming pared 5 bases from V and 7 bases from J, leaving 8 bases between. Germline lookup yields CDR1 MNHEY and CDR2 SVGAGI. This CDR3 region has 12 residues. The CDR3 DNA reads as TGTGCCAGCAGTCGGGTGGGCGGGGAGCTGTTTTTT. Translated: CASSRVGGELFF.

The rearrangement uses TRBV6-5 and TRBJ1-2, with a possible D match to TRBD1 (6 bases). Germline values: CDR1 MNHEY, CDR2 SVGAGI. V shed 5 bases and J shed 3 bases, with 10 bases lying between them. CDR3 length: 13 residues. This CDR3 is CASSPGGDYGYTF. The CDR3, as DNA: TGTGCCAGCAGTCCGGGGGGCGACTATGGCTACACCTTC.

The chain recombines TRBV19 with TRBJ1-3; a possible D gene is TRBD1 (6 bases). The CDR3 totals 13 residues. Trimming stripped 7 bases from V and 0 bases from J, with 7 bases between. The germline V gene has CDR1 LNHDA and CDR2 SQIVND (reference sequence). The CDR3 DNA sequence: TGTGCCAGTACGACAGGCTCTGGAAACACCATATATTTT. This sequence encodes CASTTGSGNTIYF.

The CDR3 protein is CAASPGLVSNNEQFF. In nucleotides, the CDR3 is TGTGCCGCTTCCCCCGGACTAGTGAGTAACAATGAGCAGTTCTTC. V is TRBV5-4 and J is TRBJ2-1, with 7 bases lining up with TRBD2. The V gene's germline CDR1 is SGHNT and CDR2 YYREEE (reference sequence). This CDR3 contains 15 residues. Trimming removed 10 bases from V and 5 bases from J; junction bases left unmatched: 15.

This rearrangement joins TRBV19 to TRBJ2-3, with 8 bases that match TRBD2. The CDR3 is made up of 15 amino acids. Germline V lookup: CDR1 LNHDA, CDR2 SQIVND (reference sequence). J gave up 4 bases and V 5 bases, and 8 bases lay outside the gene matches. For the CDR3, the DNA is TGTGCCAGTAGTTCCCGACCGGGACTAGCAGATACGCAGTATTTT. Its protein is CASSSRPGLADTQYF.

This chain links TRBV6-5 with TRBJ1-1; a possible D gene is TRBD1 (5 bases). The V end was cut by 6 bases, the J end by 0 bases, with 11 bases between. CDR3 length equals 14 residues. Germline values: CDR1 MNHEY, CDR2 SVGAGI. The CDR3 here is CASRNSRVNTEAFF. The DNA for the CDR3 is TGTGCCAGCAGAAACTCCAGGGTGAACACTGAAGCTTTCTTT.

The chain joins TRBV7-6 to TRBJ2-1; 14 nucleotides match TRBD2. V lost 5 bases to trimming and J lost 8 bases; unmatched junction nucleotides: 8. CDR3 length: 16 residues. Germline V gene sequence: CDR1 SGHVS, CDR2 FNYEAQ. DNA of the CDR3: TGTGCCAGCAGCCAGGGGACTAGCGGGAGTATATATGAGCAGTTCTTC. Translation: CASSQGTSGSIYEQFF.

The J gene is TRBJ1-2, the V gene TRBV29-1; 8 positions match TRBD1. The ends lost 3 bases at V and 4 bases at J; junction bases unmatched: 4. Germline assignment: CDR1 SQVTM and CDR2 ANQGSEA. The CDR3 spans 13 residues. CDR3: CSVDQGAGYGYTF. The CDR3 DNA sequence: TGCAGCGTTGACCAGGGGGCCGGCTATGGCTACACCTTC.

The J gene is TRBJ2-1, the V gene TRBV7-6; TRBD1 aligns across 9 bases. Germline V gives CDR1 SGHVS, CDR2 FNYEAQ. The CDR3 length is 16 residues. The V and J ends lost 5 bases and 9 bases, in that order; junction bases with no gene match: 14. The chain's CDR3 is CASSPQHRGRWGEQFF. The CDR3 DNA is TGTGCCAGCAGCCCCCAGCACAGGGGGCGCTGGGGTGAGCAGTTCTTC.

The chain carries TRBV13 and TRBJ2-1, with 13 positions matching TRBD2. V dropped 4 bases and J dropped 6; count of bases not matched to a gene: 3. Germline lookup yields CDR1 PRHDT and CDR2 FYEKMQ (reference sequence). The CDR3 covers 15 residues. For the CDR3, the DNA is TGTGCCAGCAGCTGGACTAGCGGGAGAGGCAATGAGCAGTTCTTC. Protein product: CASSWTSGRGNEQFF. Using reference TRBV13 and TRBJ2-1 for the parts outside the CDR3, the full variable domain is AAGVIQSPRHLIKEKRETATLKCYPIPRHDTVYWYQQGPGQDPQFLISFYEKMQSDKGSIPDRFSAQQFSDYHSELNMSSLELGDSALYFCASSWTSGRGNEQFFGPGTRLTVL.